These 8 T cell receptor beta chains came from one sample sequenced in a study of blood T cell repertoires in COVID-19. TCRdb's table, derived via immunoSEQ multiplex PCR, lists solely in-frame clones and lacks some. The table has 230,000 or so clones, about 91% seen once. The sample taken for sequencing was PBMCs or T cells enriched from blood (not recorded which). Source of these receptors: a woman aged 40 to 50 with acute COVID-19.

This clone was counted a single time. The chain is built from TRBV2 and TRBJ2-3; 8 bases fit TRBD1. Trimming took 3 bases from V and 2 from J; bases not matched to a gene: 10. The CDR3 is 17 residues long. The germline gives CDR1 SNHLY, CDR2 FYNNEI. The DNA of the CDR3 is TGTGCCAGCAGTGAGAGTCAGGGGGCGATTTCCACAGATACGCAGTATTTT. It encodes CASSESQGAISTDTQYF.

The CDR3 DNA is TGTGCCAGCAGCCCCGATCGGAGCTCTGGAAACACCATATATTTT. It encodes CASSPDRSSGNTIYF. The rearrangement links TRBV6-4 to TRBJ1-3; no clear D gene. V gave up 6 bases and J gave up 0 bases, with 12 bases separating them. The CDR3 is 15 amino acids. The germline gives CDR1 MRHNA, CDR2 SNTAGT.

The chain couples TRBV7-2 to TRBJ2-3; TRBD2 agrees at 10 bases. The CDR3 is 14 residues long. Losses at the gene ends were 0 bases for V and 8 bases for J; bases not matched to a gene: 2. The germline V gene encodes CDR1 SGHTA and CDR2 FQGNSA. CDR3 region: CASSLASGGGTQYF. The CDR3, as DNA: TGTGCCAGCAGCTTAGCGAGCGGGGGGGGTACGCAGTATTTT.

The V gene is TRBV2, the J gene TRBJ2-7, with D perhaps matching TRBD1 (6 bases). The CDR3 consists of 17 residues. Per germline, CDR1 SNHLY and CDR2 FYNNEI. With 7 bases removed from V and 0 bases from J, the gap between germline ends came to 22 bases. CDR3 protein: CASKVYQAGAYSYEQYF. The CDR3, as DNA: TGTGCCAGCAAGGTCTATCAGGCAGGGGCGTACTCCTACGAGCAGTACTTC.

A remark on this clone: The sample holds other DNA sequences that translate to the same CDR3. The chain recombines TRBV6-1 with TRBJ1-2; 10 nucleotides line up with TRBD1. This CDR3 is 13 amino acids long. V trimming: 3 bases; J trimming: 6 bases; junction bases outside the gene matches: 1. Germline CDR1 is MNHNS and CDR2 is SASEGT. CDR3 loop: CASSETGGHGYTF. CDR3 DNA: TGTGCCAGCAGTGAGACAGGGGGCCATGGCTACACCTTC.

The chain carries TRBV10-3 and TRBJ1-5; 9 bases align to TRBD1. In germline, CDR1 is ENHRY, CDR2 SYGVKD. With 8 bases clipped from V and 2 bases from J, the junction kept 19 bases outside the gene matches. CDR3 size: 19 residues. This CDR3 reads CAIQFGGQGYHEGNQPQHF. CDR3 in DNA: TGTGCCATCCAATTTGGGGGACAGGGATATCATGAGGGCAATCAGCCCCAGCATTTT.

The CDR3 sequence: CSVEGLAGVYNEQFF. CDR3 DNA: TGCAGCGTTGAGGGACTAGCGGGGGTTTACAATGAGCAGTTCTTC. The chain carries TRBV29-1 and TRBJ2-1, with 14 bases matching TRBD2. This CDR3 contains 15 residues. CDR1 is SQVTM, CDR2 ANQGSEA, per germline. Trimming removed 3 bases from V and 4 bases from J; junction bases left unmatched: 2.

This clone was detected once. The genes are TRBV21-1 and TRBJ1-4; TRBD1, as called in the table, went unchecked against the DNA. TRBV21-1 has pseudogene status. The CDR3 is 13 amino acids. CDR3 DNA sequence: TGTGCCTTTCAGCACAGTTTTAATGAAGAACTGTTTTTT. Its protein is CAFQHSFNEELFF.